The entry that follows covers one T cell receptor beta chain sequence. Its matching antigen is unknown. This sample is drawn from a study of T cell responses to AZD1222 COVID-19 vaccine. Measured with immunoSEQ multiplex PCR; TCRdb has only the in-frame clones, and not every one. Here the sample spans over 30,000 clones, 80% to 90% being singletons. Regarding the study as a whole: Mostly white British, mostly female donors; authors suggested clonal diversity may be underestimated. Every sample of the repertoires postdated the peak T cell response. At baseline, just 5 or 6 AZD1222 recipients tested seropositive.

The clonotype was recovered from an adult who received the MenACWY meningococcal vaccine as a control. Specimen: peripheral blood, collected 28 days after the second dose of the MenACWY control vaccine.

The CDR3, as DNA: TGTGCCAGCAGCCTGCCCGGCAGACCGAACACCGGGGAGCTGTTTTTT. It specifies CASSLPGRPNTGELFF. The chain has TRBV5-6 and TRBJ2-2; D is unresolved. Germline V gene data show CDR1 as SGHDT and CDR2 as YYEEEE. V lost 4 bases and J 0 bases, leaving 13 bases between the germline ends. The CDR3 spans 16 residues.